This T cell receptor beta chain was identified in a study of T cells in women clearing cervical HPV infection. Across the study: Case blood was drawn when the lesion was first found; control blood after infection became undetectable.

This CDR3 has 15 amino acids. Looked up from germline, CDR1 is SGHDT and CDR2 is YYEEEE. On this clone itself: One junction end disagrees with the germline gene, perhaps due to a read error. The read stops 3 residues short of the end of the CDR3; the missing end is completed from the germline J gene. Other DNA sequences in the sample encode the same CDR3.

Assay: immunoSEQ multiplex PCR; the TCRdb copy retains only in-frame clones and omits some. The repertoire table contains 25,000 to 35,000 clones. Sequenced input: blood buffy coat. This sequence joins TRBV5-6 and TRBJ1-3, with 10 positions matching TRBD1. The receptor comes from a woman between 18 and 70 years old with a cervical HPV16 infection that either progressed to CIN3+ or cleared (not recorded which). The covered CDR3 bases are TGTGCCAGCAGTTCGACAGGGGGCGGATTAGACACG. Translated, it gives CASSSTGGGLDT. The whole CDR3 reads CASSSTGGGLDTIYF.